This entry lists 16 T cell receptor beta chains sequenced from one sample in a study of blood T cell repertoires in COVID-19 (TCRdb year 2020). Library method: the immunoSEQ multiplex PCR assay. TCRdb limited this immuneACCESS table to in-frame rearrangements with V and J called. A share of clones is missing; checked studies link under half to unresolved V genes, and the rest is unexplained. Counted in this sample were some 260,000 clones; over 75% of them appeared once. The ten largest make up around 9.6% of the sample. The sequenced sample consisted of peripheral blood. Source of these receptors: a woman in her sixties or seventies with COVID-19, enrolled during active disease.

The J gene is TRBJ1-1, the V gene TRBV2; no definite D call. CDR3 length: 15 amino acids. Germline lookup yields CDR1 SNHLY and CDR2 FYNNEI. Trimming pared 1 base from V and 0 bases from J, leaving 9 bases between. The CDR3, as DNA: TGTGCCAGCAGTGAAGTCCCCCGGGTGAACACTGAAGCTTTCTTT. This translates into CASSEVPRVNTEAFF. Combining the CDR3 with reference TRBV2 and TRBJ1-1 gives the whole variable domain EPEVTQTPSHQVTQMGQEVILRCVPISNHLYFYWYRQILGQKVEFLVSFYNNEISEKSEIFDDQFSVERPDGSNFTLKIRSTKLEDSAMYFCASSEVPRVNTEAFFGQGTRLTVV.

The J gene is TRBJ2-1, the V gene TRBV12-1; the table's D call, TRBD2, was not checked against the DNA. TRBV12-1 is a pseudogene. This CDR3 has 15 amino acids. Here the CDR3 DNA reads TGTGCCAGCAGCTTTGGACTAGCGGCTTGCAATGAGCAGTTCTTC. It codes for CASSFGLAACNEQFF.

The rearrangement uses TRBV6-5 and TRBJ1-1; 7 bases map to TRBD1. The CDR3 sequence is 15 residues long. V was clipped by 6 bases and J by 3 bases; unmatched bases: 10. CDR1 is MNHEY and CDR2 is SVGAGI in the germline V gene. CDR3 nucleotides: TGTGCCAGCAGCCTTGACAGGGCCTGGGACACTGAAGCTTTCTTT. This gives the protein CASSLDRAWDTEAFF.

CDR3 DNA sequence: TGCGCCAGCAGCCAAGAGGGGGTCAGCGGGAGGGCCGAGCAGTACTTC. Translation gives CASSQEGVSGRAEQYF. V gene TRBV4-3 combines with J gene TRBJ2-7; TRBD2 agrees at 10 bases. The V and J ends lost 0 bases and 6 bases, in that order; junction bases with no gene match: 8. Looked up from germline, CDR1 is LGHNA and CDR2 is YSLEER. This CDR3 region has 16 residues.

The rearrangement links TRBV7-6 to TRBJ2-5; 7 bases are shared with TRBD2. This CDR3 region has 15 residues. J gave up 5 bases and V 0 bases, and 6 bases lay outside the gene matches. The V gene's germline CDR1 is SGHVS and CDR2 FNYEAQ. The CDR3 region is CASSLALGLWETQYF. The CDR3 DNA follows: TGTGCCAGCAGCTTAGCGCTGGGACTATGGGAGACCCAGTACTTC. The full variable domain, in which reference TRBV7-6 and TRBJ2-5 provide the parts outside the CDR3, is GAGVSQSPRYKVTKRGQDVALRCDPISGHVSLYWYRQALGQGPEFLTYFNYEAQQDKSGLPNDRFSAERPEGSISTLTIQRTEQRDSAMYRCASSLALGLWETQYFGPGTRLLVL.

V is TRBV6-2 or TRBV6-3 and J is TRBJ2-7; 7 bases line up with TRBD2. The CDR3 runs 14 residues. Germline-derived CDR1 and CDR2 are MNHEY and SVGEGT. V shed 2 bases, J shed 6 bases, and the junction held 7 bases outside the gene matches. The CDR3 protein is CASSYAGTKPEQYF. The CDR3 DNA follows: TGTGCCAGCAGTTACGCCGGGACTAAGCCCGAGCAGTACTTC.

In DNA, the CDR3 is TGTGCCAGCAGTGCAGCCTCCGGGACAGCGAACACTGAAGCTTTCTTT. Amino acid sequence: CASSAASGTANTEAFF. The V gene is TRBV28, the J gene TRBJ1-1; 7 nucleotides align to TRBD1. V lost 5 bases, J lost 1 base, and 10 bases stayed unmatched. The germline gives CDR1 MDHEN, CDR2 SYDVKM. CDR3 length: 16 residues. The entire variable domain, with the rest obtained from reference TRBV28 and TRBJ1-1, is as follows: DVKVTQSSRYLVKRTGEKVFLECVQDMDHENMFWYRQDPGLGLRLIYFSYDVKMKEKGDIPEGYSVSREKKERFSLILESASTNQTSMYLCASSAASGTANTEAFFGQGTRLTVV.

The chain carries TRBV18 and TRBJ2-3; tentative D call: TRBD2 (7 bases). From germline, CDR1 is KGHSH and CDR2 LQKENI. The CDR3 contains 17 residues. The V gene lost 3 bases and the J gene lost 1 base, with 17 bases spanning the gap. CDR3 coding DNA: TGTGCCAGCTCACCCTCTGGGGGGGCTTTAGGCACAGATACGCAGTATTTT. Translated: CASSPSGGALGTDTQYF.

For the CDR3, the DNA is TGTGCCAGCAGCCCAGGAACCGTAAGGGAAAAACTGTTTTTT. It encodes CASSPGTVREKLFF. This rearrangement joins TRBV7-9 to TRBJ1-4; no clear D gene. Germline V gene data show CDR1 as SEHNR and CDR2 as FQNEAQ (reference sequence). This CDR3 has 14 residues. Trimming cost V 5 bases and J 8 bases, with 15 bases left between them.

The CDR3 coding sequence is TGTGCCAGCAGCTTAGCAGCGGGAGTGGGTGAGCAGTTCTTC. Translation gives CASSLAAGVGEQFF. The chain is built from TRBV7-3 and TRBJ2-1; TRBD2 matches 8 bases. The J segment lost 9 bases and the V segment lost 2 bases, leaving 6 bases of the junction unmatched. This CDR3 spans 14 amino acids. Per the germline V gene, CDR1 is SGHTA and CDR2 is FQGTGA. The full variable domain, rest sourced from reference TRBV7-3 and TRBJ2-1, is GAGVSQTPSNKVTEKGKYVELRCDPISGHTALYWYRQSLGQGPEFLIYFQGTGAADDSGLPNDRFFAVRPEGSVSTLKIQRTERGDSAVYLCASSLAAGVGEQFFGPGTRLTVL.

DNA for the CDR3: TGTGCCAGTAGTATTTCCAGGGGGCTAGATGCCTATGGCTACACCTTC. Encoded protein: CASSISRGLDAYGYTF. The chain uses TRBV19 and TRBJ1-2; TRBD1 matches 8 bases. Trimming cost V 3 bases and J 4 bases; bases outside gene matches: 10. CDR1 LNHDA and CDR2 SQIVND come from the germline V gene (reference sequence). This CDR3 region has 16 residues.

This rearrangement joins TRBV29-1 to TRBJ2-2, with D possibly matching TRBD2 (6 bases). Trimming shortened V by 3 bases and J by 5 bases, and 10 bases separated the two germline ends. Germline V gene sequence: CDR1 SQVTM, CDR2 ANQGSEA. There are 13 residues in the CDR3. CDR3 in DNA: TGCAGCGTTGACGCCGGGAGTACCGGGGAGCTGTTTTTT. Protein sequence: CSVDAGSTGELFF.

The chain joins TRBV29-1 to TRBJ2-5; possibly TRBD2 for D (6 bases). The V gene lost 7 bases and the J gene lost 3 bases, with 12 bases spanning the gap. Per the germline V gene, CDR1 is SQVTM and CDR2 is ANQGSEA. This CDR3 is 12 amino acids long. The CDR3 DNA is TGCAGCGGATCGCCGGGGGAAGAGACCCAGTACTTC. The encoded protein is CSGSPGEETQYF.

The chain links TRBV7-9 to TRBJ1-1, with TRBD1 matching 10 bases. The J segment lost 10 bases and the V segment lost 4 bases, leaving 9 bases of the junction unmatched. CDR1 is SEHNR, CDR2 FQNEAQ, per germline (reference sequence). The CDR3 sequence is 14 residues long. The CDR3 protein is CASSSTDRGIGAFF. As DNA, the CDR3 is TGTGCCAGCAGCTCCACGGACAGGGGGATAGGAGCTTTCTTT.

The V gene is TRBV25-1, the J gene TRBJ2-2, with D possibly being TRBD2 (5 bases). Deletions cut 6 bases from V and 5 bases from J, with 10 bases between. There are 13 residues in the CDR3. CDR1 and CDR2 from the germline V gene are MGHDK and SYGVNS. The CDR3 DNA sequence: TGTGCCAGCAGCCGTCCGGGGACCGGGGAGCTGTTTTTT. It codes for CASSRPGTGELFF.

V gene TRBV6-1 combines with J gene TRBJ2-7; TRBD2 matches 7 bases. This CDR3 comprises 14 residues. The germline V gene encodes CDR1 MNHNS and CDR2 SASEGT. V gave up 5 bases and J gave up 3 bases; unmatched junction bases: 7. This CDR3 reads CASSYNGRNYEQYF. Here the CDR3 DNA reads TGTGCCAGCAGTTATAACGGGAGGAACTACGAGCAGTACTTC.